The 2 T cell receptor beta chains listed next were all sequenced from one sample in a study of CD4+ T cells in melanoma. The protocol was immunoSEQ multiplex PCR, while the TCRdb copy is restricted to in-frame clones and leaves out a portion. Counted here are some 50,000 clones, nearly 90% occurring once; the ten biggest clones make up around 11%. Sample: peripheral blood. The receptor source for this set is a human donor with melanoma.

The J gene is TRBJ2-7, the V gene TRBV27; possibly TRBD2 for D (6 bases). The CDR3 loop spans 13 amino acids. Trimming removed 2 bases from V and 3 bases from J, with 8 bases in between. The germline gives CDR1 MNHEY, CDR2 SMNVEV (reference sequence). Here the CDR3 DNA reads TGTGCCAGCAGTTTAGGCGGGGTCTACGAGCAGTACTTC. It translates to CASSLGGVYEQYF.

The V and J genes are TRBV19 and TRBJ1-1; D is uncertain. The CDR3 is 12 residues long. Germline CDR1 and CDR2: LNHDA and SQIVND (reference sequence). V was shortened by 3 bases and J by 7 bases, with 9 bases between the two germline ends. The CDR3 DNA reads TGTGCCAGTAGTATCGGGGAGGGTGAAGCTTTCTTT. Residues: CASSIGEGEAFF.